These 29 T cell receptor beta chains were all obtained from the same sample, sequenced in a study of T cell repertoires in cytomegalovirus infection. TCRdb analysed the reads with MiXCR anew, one entry per CDR3 protein. The table lists over 450,000 distinct CDR3 sequences, about 11% of them singletons. Sequencing used PBMCs. The receptor source for this set is a human donor in good health (CMV status not recorded). Some clones in this sample may be carry-over from other donors' samples.

This clonotype appeared a few times. The rearrangement uses TRBV20-1 and TRBJ1-2, with no clear D. The ends were cut back, 6 bases at V and 5 bases at J, with 16 bases in the middle. Germline assignment: CDR1 DFQATT and CDR2 SNEGSKA (reference sequence). The CDR3 is 13 residues long. This chain's CDR3 is CSAEVAYSYGYTF. In nucleotides, the CDR3 is TGCAGTGCGGAGGTGGCGTATTCATATGGCTACACCTTC.

V is TRBV6-5 and J is TRBJ1-1, with a tentative D call TRBD1 (5 bases). Germline CDR1 is MNHEY and CDR2 is SVGAGI. CDR3 length: 11 amino acids. The CDR3 is CVSGRGTEAFF. The CDR3, as DNA: TGTGTGAGCGGTCGGGGGACTGAAGCTTTCTTT.

This rearrangement joins TRBV15 to TRBJ2-2, with D hard to call. Trimming pared 8 bases from V and 0 bases from J, leaving 7 bases between. The CDR3 sequence is 13 residues long. CDR1 and CDR2 from the germline V gene are LNHNV and YYDKDF (reference sequence). The CDR3 is CATGDSNTGELFF. Written as DNA, the CDR3 is TGTGCCACCGGAGACTCGAACACCGGGGAGCTGTTTTTT.

This clonotype was counted many times. The chain links TRBV7-2 to TRBJ2-1; 10 bases match TRBD2. J gave up 2 bases and V 5 bases, and 3 bases lay outside the gene matches. Germline V gene data show CDR1 as SGHTA and CDR2 as FQGNSA. The CDR3 consists of 15 residues. CDR3 coding DNA: TGTGCCAGCAGCCTAACTAGCGGGGCCTACAATGAGCAGTTCTTC. Protein: CASSLTSGAYNEQFF. The full variable domain, with the rest looked up from reference TRBV7-2 and TRBJ2-1, is GAGVSQSPSNKVTEKGKDVELRCDPISGHTALYWYRQSLGQGLEFLIYFQGNSAPDKSGLPSDRFSAERTGGSVSTLTIQRTQQEDSAVYLCASSLTSGAYNEQFFGPGTRLTVL.

This clonotype was observed a few times. The chain links TRBV19 to TRBJ2-6; 10 bases are shared with TRBD2. The germline CDR1 and CDR2 sequences are LNHDA and SQIVND (reference sequence). J was trimmed by 2 bases and V by 6 bases; bases with no gene match: 7. The CDR3 is made up of 17 amino acids. CDR3 loop: CASRGTSVRTGANVLTF. CDR3 nucleotide sequence: TGTGCCAGTAGGGGGACTAGCGTCAGAACTGGGGCCAACGTCCTGACTTTC.

This chain connects TRBV6-6 to TRBJ1-4; D gene uncertain. CDR3 length equals 13 residues. Germline assignment: CDR1 MNHNY and CDR2 SVGAGI (reference sequence). The germline V and J ends were trimmed by 7 bases and 2 bases, with 8 bases remaining between them. The CDR3 loop reads CASTPRTNEKLFF. The CDR3 DNA is TGTGCCAGCACCCCCCGCACTAATGAAAAACTGTTTTTT.

The J gene is TRBJ2-5, the V gene TRBV29-1; the match to TRBD1 covers 9 bases. Germline-derived CDR1 and CDR2 are SQVTM and ANQGSEA. The CDR3 consists of 14 residues. With 3 bases clipped from V and 2 bases from J, the junction kept 4 bases outside the gene matches. The DNA for the CDR3 is TGCAGCGTTGAGGGCGGGACAGGGCAAGAGACCCAGTACTTC. Its translation is CSVEGGTGQETQYF.

The chain joins TRBV30 to TRBJ2-2, with 7 nucleotides matching TRBD2. Germline lookup yields CDR1 GTSNPN and CDR2 SVGIG (reference sequence). There are 13 residues in the CDR3. V lost 6 bases, J lost 10 bases, and 11 bases stayed unmatched. This CDR3 reads CACAVAGRLELFF. DNA of the CDR3: TGTGCCTGCGCAGTAGCGGGCCGCCTGGAGCTGTTTTTT.

This clonotype was seen repeatedly, ten times or more. The J gene is TRBJ2-1, the V gene TRBV7-9, with 14 bases that match TRBD2. V gave up 5 bases and J gave up 10 bases; unmatched junction bases: 10. The CDR3 loop spans 16 amino acids. Germline CDR1 SEHNR, CDR2 FQNEAQ (reference sequence). Here the CDR3 reads CASSLGLAGVSREQFF. In DNA, the CDR3 is TGTGCCAGCAGCCTGGGACTAGCGGGAGTATCACGGGAGCAGTTCTTC.

About this clonotype itself: This could be a read error, since a much larger clone is one nucleotide away. V gene TRBV7-8 combines with J gene TRBJ2-2; D is undetermined. The CDR3 has 13 amino acids. Germline V CDR1 and CDR2: SGHVS, FQNEAQ. The CDR3: CGSSFSRSGELFF. DNA of the CDR3: TGTGGCAGCAGCTTTTCCAGGAGCGGGGAGCTGTTTTTT.

This clonotype appeared many times. The chain recombines TRBV11-2 with TRBJ2-7; no reliable D call. Deletions cut 0 bases from V and 0 bases from J, with 6 bases between. The CDR3 loop spans 14 amino acids. Germline loops: CDR1 SGHAT, CDR2 FQNNGV. CDR3 in DNA: TGTGCCAGCAGCTTAGATCGGACCTCCTACGAGCAGTACTTC. Protein: CASSLDRTSYEQYF.

The chain carries TRBV19 and TRBJ1-5; a possible D gene is TRBD1 (5 bases). The CDR3 is 14 amino acids. Germline V gene data show CDR1 as LNHDA and CDR2 as SQIVND (reference sequence). The V gene lost 7 bases and the J gene lost 3 bases, with 13 bases spanning the gap. CDR3 residues: CASTLGVTNQPQHF. In DNA form, the CDR3 reads TGTGCCAGTACCCTAGGGGTTACCAATCAGCCCCAGCATTTT.

This clonotype was recorded many times. The rearrangement uses TRBV29-1 and TRBJ2-1; 9 positions match TRBD2. V lost 5 bases and J lost 5; bases outside the gene matches: 7. Germline V gene sequence: CDR1 SQVTM, CDR2 ANQGSEA. The CDR3 spans 14 residues. CDR3 sequence (DNA): TGCAGCGTTTGGGGCAGCGGGAGGCACAATGAGCAGTTCTTC. Residues: CSVWGSGRHNEQFF.

J is TRBJ1-2 and V is TRBV7-9; no clear D. Trimming removed 11 bases at V and 8 bases at J, with 24 bases between. Per the germline V gene, CDR1 is SEHNR and CDR2 is FQNEAQ (reference sequence). CDR3 length equals 14 residues. As DNA, the CDR3 is TGTGCCTCCCGCGGAAGGGTAAGCGTTGACGGCTACACCTTC. Its protein is CASRGRVSVDGYTF.

This clonotype was observed at least ten times. V gene TRBV28 combines with J gene TRBJ1-3; D may be TRBD1 (6 bases). Germline lookup yields CDR1 MDHEN and CDR2 SYDVKM. The CDR3 contains 16 residues. V was trimmed by 6 bases and J by 3 bases, leaving 18 bases between them. CDR3 in DNA: TGTGCCAGCAGCCCCCGGGGGGGGCGCGGTGGAAACACCATATATTTT. Amino acid sequence: CASSPRGGRGGNTIYF.

In its sample, this clonotype was seen many times. The J gene is TRBJ2-4, the V gene TRBV7-9; 8 nucleotides match TRBD1. Germline V gene lookup returns CDR1 SEHNR and CDR2 FQNEAQ (reference sequence). Losses at the gene ends were 5 bases for V and 1 base for J; bases not matched to a gene: 16. This CDR3 region has 19 residues. CDR3 in amino acids: CASSPSGTGSPRAKNIQYF. The DNA of the CDR3 is TGTGCCAGCAGCCCGTCCGGGACAGGCTCTCCGAGGGCCAAAAACATTCAGTACTTC.

This clonotype occurred many times. This chain links TRBV12-3 or TRBV12-4 with TRBJ2-3; 11 bases line up with TRBD2. After removal of 7 bases from V and 5 bases from J, the junction contained 11 bases not matched to a gene. The CDR3 has 16 amino acids. The CDR3 reads CASTSGTSGNIDTQYF. The CDR3 bases are TGTGCCAGCACCTCAGGGACTAGCGGAAATATAGATACGCAGTATTTT.

Notes on this clonotype: It may be a read error: a sequence one base away is much more abundant. The V call is TRBV2, the J call TRBJ2-1; TRBD2 agrees at 10 bases. CDR3 size: 17 residues. Germline-derived CDR1 and CDR2 are SNHLY and FYNNEI. In DNA form, the CDR3 reads TGTGTCAGCAAAGGGGGGGCTAGCGGGGGCCCATACAATGAGCAGTTCTTC. It codes for CVSKGGASGGPYNEQFF.

Comment on this clonotype: A much larger clone differs by one base, so this may be a read error. The gene calls are TRBV27 and TRBJ2-1; 7 bases line up with TRBD1. Germline assignment: CDR1 MNHEY and CDR2 SMNVEV (reference sequence). The CDR3 contains 15 residues. The V gene end was trimmed by 5 bases and the J gene end by 9 bases; junction bases not matched to a gene: 13. The CDR3 DNA is TGTGCCAGCAGTCCAGGGACAGTCCTCACGGGTGAGCAGTTCTTC. Residues: CASSPGTVLTGEQFF.

J is TRBJ1-1 and V is TRBV10-3, with D possibly matching TRBD1 (6 bases). The germline CDR1 and CDR2 sequences are ENHRY and SYGVKD. The CDR3 runs to 14 residues. V shed 0 bases and J shed 5 bases, with 10 bases lying between them. For the CDR3, the DNA is TGTGCCATCAGTGAGTCCCAGGGGCTAACTGAAGCTTTCTTT. This encodes CAISESQGLTEAFF.

This clonotype has a count of ten or more. This rearrangement joins TRBV7-9 to TRBJ1-1; 10 nucleotides align to TRBD1. CDR3 size: 14 residues. V trimming: 0 bases; J trimming: 5 bases; junction bases outside the gene matches: 0. Germline CDR1 is SEHNR and CDR2 is FQNEAQ (reference sequence). CDR3 sequence: CASSLADRGTEAFF. In DNA, the CDR3 is TGTGCCAGCAGCTTAGCGGACAGGGGGACTGAAGCTTTCTTT. Combining the CDR3 with reference TRBV7-9 and TRBJ1-1 gives the whole variable domain DTGVSQNPRHKITKRGQNVTFRCDPISEHNRLYWYRQTLGQGPEFLTYFQNEAQLEKSRLLSDRFSAERPKGSFSTLEIQRTEQGDSAMYLCASSLADRGTEAFFGQGTRLTVV.

This clonotype came up many times. In DNA, the CDR3 is TGTGCCAGCAGCCAAGATATGCTTACTCGAGTCTCTGGAAACACCATATATTTT. As protein: CASSQDMLTRVSGNTIYF. The chain joins TRBV3-1 to TRBJ1-3, with D unresolved. Trimming removed 0 bases from V and 0 bases from J, with 15 bases in between. Germline CDR1 reads LGHDT; CDR2 reads YNNKEL (reference sequence). The CDR3 is made up of 18 amino acids.

This clonotype was detected many times. The chain employs TRBV19 and TRBJ1-5; 8 positions match TRBD1. CDR3 length equals 15 residues. Germline CDR1 and CDR2: LNHDA and SQIVND (reference sequence). V shed 3 bases and J 3 bases; nucleotides not matched to a gene: 4. CDR3 nucleotides: TGTGCCAGTAGTATCGGGACAGGACACAATCAGCCCCAGCATTTT. Amino acid sequence: CASSIGTGHNQPQHF.

The chain recombines TRBV28 with TRBJ2-7, with 7 bases fitting TRBD1. This CDR3 spans 13 amino acids. The V and J ends lost 7 bases and 0 bases, in that order; junction bases with no gene match: 3. CDR1 is MDHEN and CDR2 is SYDVKM in the germline V gene. CDR3 coding DNA: TGTGCCAGCACGACAGGGAGCTCCTACGAGCAGTACTTC. Translating it yields CASTTGSSYEQYF.

This clonotype was detected ten times or more. V gene TRBV5-4 combines with J gene TRBJ2-2; a possible D gene is TRBD2 (5 bases). Per the germline V gene, CDR1 is SGHNT and CDR2 is YYREEE (reference sequence). This CDR3 spans 15 amino acids. Trimming left V 4 bases short and J 5 bases short, with 15 bases between. CDR3 bases: TGTGCCAGCAGCCCCGGAGGCGGCGGAACCGGGGAGCTGTTTTTT. The encoded protein is CASSPGGGGTGELFF.

Many counts were recorded for this clonotype. The gene calls are TRBV7-2 and TRBJ2-3; D uncertain. The germline CDR1 and CDR2 sequences are SGHTA and FQGNSA. The V end lost 3 bases, the J end lost 2 bases, and 9 bases lay between the germline ends. The CDR3 is 14 amino acids. The CDR3 DNA reads as TGTGCCAGCAGCTTGTCGCGGATCACAGATACGCAGTATTTT. Protein sequence: CASSLSRITDTQYF.

This clonotype came up many times. This chain joins TRBV12-3 or TRBV12-4 and TRBJ2-7; D is ambiguous. This CDR3 region has 12 residues. V gave up 4 bases and J gave up 3 bases, with 7 bases separating them. The CDR3 protein is CASSWYLYEQYF. In DNA, the CDR3 is TGTGCCAGCAGTTGGTACCTCTACGAGCAGTACTTC.

The table lists this clonotype with many counts. The genes are TRBV7-6 and TRBJ2-7; 9 bases are shared with TRBD1. The CDR3 sequence is 15 residues long. The ends lost 1 base at V and 5 bases at J; junction bases unmatched: 6. CDR1 is SGHVS and CDR2 is FNYEAQ in the germline V gene. The CDR3, as DNA: TGTGCCAGCAGCTTAGTACGACAGGGGGGCGACGAGCAGTACTTC. Its translation is CASSLVRQGGDEQYF.

This clonotype was counted ten times or more. This sequence joins TRBV28 and TRBJ1-1; TRBD1 agrees at 10 bases. The CDR3 totals 15 residues. Per the germline V gene, CDR1 is MDHEN and CDR2 is SYDVKM. The trim removed 5 bases at V and 9 bases at J, leaving 12 bases unmatched. DNA for the CDR3: TGTGCCAGCAGTCGACCCGGCCGGACAGGGGGGAAAGCTTTCTTT. Translated: CASSRPGRTGGKAFF.